This T cell receptor (beta chain) was recovered during a study of blood T cell repertoires in COVID-19. Trimming cost V 3 bases and J 2 bases, with 7 bases left between them. The CDR3 contains 13 residues. The method was immunoSEQ multiplex PCR; TCRdb's version includes in-frame clones alone and lacks a portion of them. The table shows 84,000 or so clones, with around 80% occurring only once. The chain recombines TRBV12-3 or TRBV12-4 with TRBJ1-1; the D gene is possibly TRBD1 (5 bases). The clonotype was recovered from a woman of 80 years or more with acute or convalescent COVID-19. The sample taken for sequencing was peripheral blood. CDR3: CASSLWGNTEAFF. The CDR3 bases are TGTGCCAGCAGTTTGTGGGGCAACACTGAAGCTTTCTTT.